The 23 T cell receptor beta chains listed next were all sequenced from one sample in a study of T-cell memory formation after mild COVID-19 (TCRdb year 2021). The library came from 5' RACE. TCRdb shows the sequencer as Illumina NovaSeq 6000. TCRdb reprocessing: public reads trimmed at Q25 with fastp, clones called with MiXCR, in-frame beta chains kept. Identical CDR3 protein sequences are pooled into one entry, listed with their most common genes and DNA. This sample holds some 300,000 distinct CDR3 sequences; less than 25% were observed only once. 20% to 25% of the sample is in the top ten clones. The source material was PBMCs or a T cell subset sorted from them (not recorded which). Source of these receptors: a man aged 18 to 35 who had mild COVID-19 (a few samples of this study predate the infection). The sample titles of this study are shuffled in the database, so cell type and time point are left out; the donor was told from shared clones.

This clonotype came up a few times. V usage is TRBV5-6 and J usage is TRBJ2-5; D remains unclear. The length of the CDR3 is 15 residues. CDR1 and CDR2 from the germline V gene are SGHDT and YYEEEE. V shed 3 bases and J shed 5 bases, with 17 bases lying between them. CDR3 bases: TGTGCCAGCAGCTCGCGGCCGTCTGCATGGGAGACCCAGTACTTC. Encoded protein: CASSSRPSAWETQYF.

This clonotype was seen a handful of times. V usage is TRBV29-1 and J usage is TRBJ2-2; D unclear. The CDR3 extends over 13 amino acids. V lost 3 bases and J 2 bases, leaving 7 bases between the germline ends. Per germline, CDR1 SQVTM and CDR2 ANQGSEA. The DNA of the CDR3 is TGCAGCGTTGATTCTGAAAACACCGGGGAGCTGTTTTTT. It codes for CSVDSENTGELFF.

The chain carries TRBV7-2 and TRBJ1-1; D call uncertain. Germline values: CDR1 SGHTA, CDR2 FQGNSA. V lost 1 base, J lost 4 bases, and 13 bases lay in between. This CDR3 region has 15 residues. CDR3: CASSLEGGLSTEAFF. The CDR3 region has the DNA TGTGCCAGCAGCTTAGAGGGTGGGTTGAGCACTGAAGCTTTCTTT.

The V and J genes are TRBV27 and TRBJ2-7, with D tentatively TRBD1 or TRBD2 (5 bases each). The ends were cut back, 0 bases at V and 1 base at J, with 13 bases in the middle. The germline V gene encodes CDR1 MNHEY and CDR2 SMNVEV (reference sequence). This CDR3 is 16 amino acids long. CDR3: CASSLSLGWGSYEQYF. The CDR3 DNA reads as TGTGCCAGCAGTTTATCATTGGGATGGGGGTCCTACGAGCAGTACTTC.

The rearrangement uses TRBV6-5 and TRBJ2-7; D call uncertain. The CDR3 length is 16 residues. Trimming pared 2 bases from V and 0 bases from J, leaving 14 bases between. Per germline, CDR1 MNHEY and CDR2 SVGAGI. CDR3 DNA: TGTGCCAGCAGTTACGATTGGGGAACTGGCTCCTACGAGCAGTACTTC. It yields the protein CASSYDWGTGSYEQYF.

This clonotype was recorded at least ten times. This sequence joins TRBV7-2 and TRBJ2-3; 10 nucleotides agree with TRBD2. In germline, CDR1 is SGHTA, CDR2 FQGNSA. V was clipped by 6 bases and J by 4 bases; unmatched bases: 10. The CDR3 extends over 16 amino acids. The DNA of the CDR3 is TGTGCCAGCAGAACTCAAGCTAGCGGGGGTGCAGATACGCAGTATTTT. Translated: CASRTQASGGADTQYF.

This clonotype showed up just a few times. This chain connects TRBV7-3 to TRBJ2-5; 8 bases are a match to TRBD2. Unmatched junction bases numbered 9, after V lost 1 base and J lost 5 bases. CDR1 and CDR2 (germline): SGHTA, FQGTGA. The CDR3 loop spans 16 amino acids. The CDR3 loop reads CASSLSGAGGGETQYF. CDR3 bases: TGTGCCAGCAGCTTAAGTGGTGCGGGGGGCGGGGAGACCCAGTACTTC.

The chain carries TRBV7-3 and TRBJ2-7; D may be TRBD1 (6 bases). The CDR3 covers 16 residues. V lost 2 bases, J lost 0 bases, and 14 bases lay in between. From germline, CDR1 is SGHTA and CDR2 FQGTGA. The DNA for the CDR3 is TGTGCCAGCAGCTTACGCCCAGGGGTGAGCTCCTACGAGCAGTACTTC. It specifies CASSLRPGVSSYEQYF.

This clonotype was observed at least ten times. The CDR3 bases are TGTGCCAGCAGCTCTCAGCGGGGGGGCCGAGGCACCGGGGAGCTGTTTTTT. Its protein is CASSSQRGGRGTGELFF. J is TRBJ2-2 and V is TRBV7-2; 10 nucleotides agree with TRBD2. The V and J ends lost 4 bases and 4 bases, in that order; junction bases with no gene match: 9. The germline gives CDR1 SGHTA, CDR2 FQGNSA. The CDR3 is made up of 17 amino acids.

The chain is built from TRBV11-2 and TRBJ2-3; the D is unclear. Germline V gene sequence: CDR1 SGHAT, CDR2 FQNNGV. This CDR3 has 12 residues. V was pared by 5 bases and J by 9 bases, with 12 bases between. CDR3 sequence (DNA): TGTGCCAGCAGCAGGGAAGAAGCCACGCAGTATTTT. Amino acids: CASSREEATQYF.

This clonotype occurred a few times. V gene TRBV4-2 combines with J gene TRBJ2-7; D is undetermined. Germline lookup yields CDR1 LGHNA and CDR2 YNFKEQ. Trimming cost V 2 bases and J 7 bases, with 6 bases left between them. This CDR3 has 11 amino acids. The CDR3 loop is CASSQPGEQYV. In nucleotides, the CDR3 is TGTGCCAGCAGCCAACCGGGTGAGCAGTACGTC.

This clonotype occurred a few times. This rearrangement joins TRBV7-9 to TRBJ1-2; TRBD1 matches 9 bases. The V and J ends lost 5 bases and 2 bases, in that order; junction bases with no gene match: 12. Germline V lookup: CDR1 SEHNR, CDR2 FQNEAQ (reference sequence). The CDR3 is 17 amino acids. The CDR3 here is CASSGRDRDAPNYGYTF. The DNA of the CDR3 is TGTGCCAGCAGCGGCCGGGACAGGGATGCGCCGAACTATGGCTACACCTTC.

V and J are TRBV11-2 and TRBJ2-2; D gene ambiguous. The CDR3 extends over 12 amino acids. Per the germline V gene, CDR1 is SGHAT and CDR2 is FQNNGV. The ends were cut back, 4 bases at V and 7 bases at J, with 7 bases in the middle. The CDR3 sequence: CASSYLGGELFF. CDR3 nucleotides: TGTGCCAGCAGCTATCTAGGCGGGGAGCTGTTTTTT. The full variable domain, its missing parts supplied by reference TRBV11-2 and TRBJ2-2, is EAGVAQSPRYKIIEKRQSVAFWCNPISGHATLYWYQQILGQGPKLLIQFQNNGVVDDSQLPKDRFSAERLKGVDSTLKIQPAKLEDSAVYLCASSYLGGELFFGEGSRLTVL.

This clonotype was seen only a few times. The V call is TRBV20-1, the J call TRBJ2-1; 10 bases are shared with TRBD2. This CDR3 spans 13 amino acids. Trimming cost V 2 bases and J 15 bases; bases outside gene matches: 10. The germline gives CDR1 DFQATT, CDR2 SNEGSKA (reference sequence). The CDR3 protein is CSARSPSGGRGFF. The CDR3 DNA follows: TGCAGTGCTAGAAGTCCTAGCGGGGGCCGGGGGTTCTTC.

This chain links TRBV11-2 with TRBJ1-3, with D perhaps TRBD1 (5 bases). V lost 0 bases and J 2 bases, leaving 8 bases between the germline ends. This CDR3 comprises 15 residues. Germline V gene data show CDR1 as SGHAT and CDR2 as FQNNGV. CDR3 nucleotide sequence: TGTGCCAGCAGCTTAGACAGGGTCGCTGGAAACACCATATATTTT. Encoded protein: CASSLDRVAGNTIYF.

On this clonotype itself: A much larger clone is a single base away; this may be a read error. The rearrangement joins TRBV9 to TRBJ2-7, with TRBD1 matching over 9 bases. Germline-derived CDR1 and CDR2 are SGDLS and YYNGEE. CDR3 size: 13 residues. With V trimmed by 2 bases and J by 6 bases, 3 bases remained unmatched. The CDR3 is CASSVGQGGEQYF. The CDR3, as DNA: TGTGCCAGCAGCGTGGGACAGGGAGGCGAGCAGTACTTC.

J is TRBJ2-7 and V is TRBV29-1; weak D call: TRBD1 (5 bases). Looked up from germline, CDR1 is SQVTM and CDR2 is ANQGSEA. This CDR3 is built from 12 residues. V lost 5 bases and J 1 base, leaving 9 bases between the germline ends. CDR3 loop: CSVQAGSYEQYF. The CDR3 DNA sequence: TGCAGCGTTCAGGCAGGGTCCTACGAGCAGTACTTC.

The chain uses TRBV20-1 and TRBJ2-5; no clear D. Trimming cost V 1 base and J 1 base, with 7 bases left between them. The CDR3 loop spans 13 amino acids. Germline lookup yields CDR1 DFQATT and CDR2 SNEGSKA (reference sequence). Written as DNA, the CDR3 is TGCAGTGCTAGAGCGGAGATCCAAGAGACCCAGTACTTC. This translates into CSARAEIQETQYF.

The chain recombines TRBV6-4 with TRBJ2-7, with D possibly matching TRBD2 (5 bases). The ends were cut back, 3 bases at V and 3 bases at J, with 12 bases in the middle. CDR3 length: 14 amino acids. Germline V gene data show CDR1 as MRHNA and CDR2 as SNTAGT. The CDR3 region is CASSEGPGGYEQYF. In DNA, the CDR3 is TGTGCCAGCAGTGAAGGCCCCGGAGGCTACGAGCAGTACTTC.

CDR3 in DNA: TGTGCCAGCAAACCCCACGTGGGGGCGAGGGGTGGTAATGAGCAGTTCTTC. Protein: CASKPHVGARGGNEQFF. V is TRBV2 and J is TRBJ2-1; maybe TRBD1 (6 bases). Germline CDR1 and CDR2: SNHLY and FYNNEI. Trimming removed 7 bases at V and 7 bases at J, with 26 bases between. This CDR3 comprises 17 residues.

This clonotype was seen more than once but under ten times. J is TRBJ2-5 and V is TRBV5-1, with TRBD2 identical over 7 bases. This CDR3 comprises 14 residues. With V trimmed by 3 bases and J by 1 base, 3 bases remained unmatched. Germline CDR1 is SGHRS and CDR2 is YFSETQ. Written as DNA, the CDR3 is TGCGCCAGCAGCTGGGGAGGGATCCAAGAGACCCAGTACTTC. Protein: CASSWGGIQETQYF.

This clonotype was picked up a small number of times. The V and J genes are TRBV4-3 and TRBJ1-3; a possible D gene is TRBD1 (5 bases). V shed 3 bases and J shed 0 bases, with 6 bases lying between them. The germline V gene encodes CDR1 LGHNA and CDR2 YSLEER. CDR3 length: 14 amino acids. CDR3 sequence reads: CASSQGTSGNTIYF. The CDR3 bases are TGCGCCAGCAGCCAGGGGACCTCTGGAAACACCATATATTTT.

This rearrangement joins TRBV5-1 to TRBJ1-6; TRBD1 matches at 7 bases. The germline V gene encodes CDR1 SGHRS and CDR2 YFSETQ. The CDR3 contains 16 residues. The junction had 11 bases not matched to a gene; V was cut back by 4 bases and J by 7 bases. CDR3 DNA: TGCGCCAGCAGCGCGGGGCGACAGGGTGGGAATTCACCCCTCCACTTT. It specifies CASSAGRQGGNSPLHF.